This TCR beta chain was recorded in a study of CD8 T cells in Susac syndrome. Broader study findings: Expansion of clones was not seen in the CD4+ T cell repertoires of Susac syndrome.

With regard to this clonotype: Its matching antigen is unknown.

An input of about 0.5 to 1 ug of RNA was subjected to reverse transcription using random hexamers. Via MiXCR, TCRdb re-called the immunoSEQ multiplex PCR reads, giving one row per CDR3 protein. The sample lists 120,000 or so distinct CDR3 sequences, roughly 95% occurring once. Sequencing targeted TCR beta in blood CD8+ and CD4+ T cells. The CD8+ and CD4+ T cells were isolated magnetically using a negative isolation approach, whereas the TEMRA cells were enriched by FACS. Germline CDR1 is DFQATT and CDR2 is SNEGSKA (reference sequence). Unmatched junction bases numbered 7, after V lost 4 bases and J lost 0 bases. The length of the CDR3 is 15 residues.

The chain links TRBV20-1 to TRBJ2-7; 9 bases are a match to TRBD1. This TCR came from a human donor with Susac syndrome. Sequences were obtained from CD4+ T cells from PBMCs. The CDR3 sequence is CSAIFPGQGSYEQYF. The DNA of the CDR3 is TGCAGTGCTATTTTTCCGGGACAGGGCTCCTACGAGCAGTACTTC.